The T cell receptor beta chain under discussion was sequenced for a study of blood T cell repertoires in COVID-19 (dated by TCRdb to between 2020 and 2021). Some background on the complete study: Samples covering the acute and convalescent phases of COVID-19 were provided by collaborators in the United States, Italy and Spain. The material from the prospective study consisted of cDNA or gDNA derived from T cells, B-cell-depleted T cells, or PBMCs. The dataset comprised deeply sampled blood TCRbeta repertoires from subjects exposed to, actively infected with, or recovered from COVID-19. The repertoires were released in a freely available public database meant as a resource for research on the immune response to SARS-CoV-2. The samples were drawn from two sources: the first 160 participants of the ongoing ImmuneRACE study, and some 1,300 subjects contributed by 6 global collaborators. Nearly every sample came with metadata listing a de-identified subject ID, COVID-19 status, age in years and sex. HLA class I and class II types, where available, came from metadata supplied by the sample provider rather than from assay-based typing.

TCRbeta CDR3 regions were amplified from genomic DNA using the immunoSEQ Assay, a bias-controlled multiplex PCR. The source study handled its data this way. The number of nucleated cells in each sample was estimated by amplification of reference gene primers within the assay. Sequence reads were collapsed and filtered to measure the absolute abundance of every unique TCRbeta CDR3 rearrangement. Productive Simpson clonality was computed per sample as the square root of Simpson's diversity index over productive rearrangements. TCRdb holds this immuneACCESS table with in-frame rearrangements only. Some clones are missing; in checked studies, unresolved V genes explain under half, and the rest has no known cause. The V and J calls and clone size are taken from that table; D and trimming were inferred from the DNA. The sample profile shows roughly 360,000 clones; approximately 87% of them were found once. In total, the top ten clones hold approximately 0.96% of the sample.

CDR1 and CDR2 are read off the germline V gene as KGHDR and SFDVKD. Germline trimming: 6 bases from V, 9 bases from J; junction bases outside gene matches: 6. The CDR3 runs 15 amino acids, cysteine and phenylalanine included. CDR3 DNA only is kept here, 45 bases in frame from base 1. This clone came up once. Its antigen target is currently unknown. Base qualities are missing; no much larger clone stands one base away. Overall results and qualifications from the work: How much clinical and demographic metadata was included differed by source and by participant, and the metadata was provided uncurated.

Enrolling through a virtual design, the prospective study's participants ranged in age from roughly 18 to 90 years and lived across 20 to 30 United States geographic areas. In the prospective study, participants were assigned to cohorts based on the clinical history participants reported in a screening survey and a study questionnaire. Each participant in the prospective study had whole blood, serum and a nasopharyngeal or oropharyngeal swab collected by mobile phlebotomists. Over a roughly 2-month period, participants in the prospective study had the option of providing additional blood draws and questionnaires. Before DNA extraction, prospective study blood samples were shipped either frozen or at room temperature.

This sequence was found in a woman aged 25 to 39 with acute COVID-19. Material: PBMCs or T cells enriched from blood (not recorded which). Recombination linked TRBV24-1 to TRBJ1-6; TRBD1 fits 11 bases in the junction. Here the CDR3 is given as CATSPGTGGISPLHF. The DNA sequence is given as TGTGCCACCAGTCCTGGGACAGGGGGTATTTCACCCCTCCACTTT.